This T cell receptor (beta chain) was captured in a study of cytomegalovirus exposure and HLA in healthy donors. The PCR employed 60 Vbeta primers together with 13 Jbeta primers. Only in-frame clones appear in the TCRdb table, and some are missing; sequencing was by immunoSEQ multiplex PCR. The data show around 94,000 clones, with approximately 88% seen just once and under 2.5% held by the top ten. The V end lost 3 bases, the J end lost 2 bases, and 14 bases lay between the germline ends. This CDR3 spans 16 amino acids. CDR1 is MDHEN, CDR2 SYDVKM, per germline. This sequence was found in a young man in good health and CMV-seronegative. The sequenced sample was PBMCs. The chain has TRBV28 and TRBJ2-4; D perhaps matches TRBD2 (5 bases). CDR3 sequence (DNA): TGTGCCAGCAGTTTGCGAGGGCCAATCTCCAAAAACATTCAGTACTTC. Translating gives CASSLRGPISKNIQYF.